The entry below gives a single T cell receptor (beta chain) sequence along with its context. This specimen belongs to a study of blood T cell repertoires in COVID-19. Study context: Acute and convalescent COVID-19 specimens originated in the United States, Italy and Spain. T cells, B-cell-depleted T cells, or PBMCs provided the cDNA or gDNA that served as material.

Per the authors' pipeline: The authors estimated nucleated cell counts from reference gene primer amplification. The method was immunoSEQ multiplex PCR; TCRdb's version includes in-frame clones alone and lacks a portion of them. The DNA was the basis for D and trimming; V, J and clone size are from that table. The data contain about 160,000 clones, around 83% of them singletons. V lost 1 base to trimming and J lost 5 bases, with 8 bases between them. This CDR3 region has 14 residues. Germline V gene lookup returns CDR1 LGHNA and CDR2 YSLEER. The sequence came from a man between 70 and 80 years old who had recovered from COVID-19. The rearrangement links TRBV4-3 to TRBJ2-2; D ambiguous. Sequenced: peripheral blood. CDR3 residues: CASSQAQNTGELFF. The CDR3, as DNA: TGCGCCAGCAGCCAAGCTCAGAATACCGGGGAGCTGTTTTTT.